Below, 5 T cell receptor beta chains from the same sample are listed, as sequenced in a study of cytomegalovirus exposure and HLA in healthy donors. The PCR employed 60 Vbeta primers together with 13 Jbeta primers. Sequenced by immunoSEQ multiplex PCR; TCRdb stores in-frame clones only, minus some. The sample carries some 140,000 clones, about 80% recorded once. The sequencing input was PBMCs. These receptors originate from a man between 25 and 39 years old in good health and CMV-seropositive.

V is TRBV6-4 and J is TRBJ2-1, with a weak D call TRBD1 (6 bases). Germline V CDR1 and CDR2: MRHNA, SNTAGT. The CDR3 is 13 residues long. V was clipped by 5 bases and J by 5 bases, with 10 bases between them. The CDR3 loop is CASSLDRNNEQFF. CDR3 DNA: TGTGCCAGCAGTTTGGACAGAAACAATGAGCAGTTCTTC.

The chain joins TRBV2 to TRBJ1-1; perhaps TRBD1 as D (6 bases). Looked up from germline, CDR1 is SNHLY and CDR2 is FYNNEI. Deletions cut 6 bases from V and 1 base from J, with 15 bases between. The CDR3 sequence is 15 residues long. The CDR3 region is CASSANRAGNTEAFF. CDR3 nucleotides: TGTGCCAGCAGCGCCAACAGGGCAGGGAACACTGAAGCTTTCTTT.

The J gene is TRBJ1-4, the V gene TRBV2, with D maybe TRBD1 (5 bases). Germline V gene sequence: CDR1 SNHLY, CDR2 FYNNEI. Trimming removed 6 bases at V and 3 bases at J, with 11 bases between. This CDR3 has 14 residues. CDR3 amino acids: CASSLGQANEKLFF. Here the CDR3 DNA reads TGTGCCAGCAGCTTGGGGCAGGCTAATGAAAAACTGTTTTTT.

The rearrangement links TRBV2 to TRBJ1-5; D is perhaps TRBD1 (5 bases). Trimming stripped 3 bases from V and 2 bases from J, with 11 bases between. CDR1 SNHLY and CDR2 FYNNEI come from the germline V gene. The CDR3 spans 15 residues. The chain's CDR3 is CASSDSGLGNQPQHF. The CDR3 DNA follows: TGTGCCAGCAGTGATTCAGGGTTAGGCAATCAGCCCCAGCATTTT.

The V and J genes are TRBV9 and TRBJ2-3; 9 positions match TRBD1. The CDR3 has 16 amino acids. CDR1 is SGDLS and CDR2 is YYNGEE in the germline V gene. The V gene end was trimmed by 4 bases and the J gene end by 1 base; junction bases not matched to a gene: 7. The CDR3 coding sequence is TGTGCCAGCAGCCCCCGGACAGGGGCAGGCACAGATACGCAGTATTTT. Its protein is CASSPRTGAGTDTQYF.